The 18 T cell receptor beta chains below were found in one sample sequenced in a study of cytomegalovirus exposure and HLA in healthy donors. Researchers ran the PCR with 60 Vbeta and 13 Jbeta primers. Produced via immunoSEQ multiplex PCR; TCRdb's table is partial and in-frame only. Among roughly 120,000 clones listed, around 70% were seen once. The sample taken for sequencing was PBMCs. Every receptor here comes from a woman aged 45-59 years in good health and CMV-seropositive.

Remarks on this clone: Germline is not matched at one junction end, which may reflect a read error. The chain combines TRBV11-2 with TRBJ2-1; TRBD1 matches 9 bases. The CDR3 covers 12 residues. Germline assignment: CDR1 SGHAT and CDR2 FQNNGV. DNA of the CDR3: TGTGCCAGCAGCACAACCGGGACAGGGCAACTCTTC. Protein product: CASSTTGTGQLF.

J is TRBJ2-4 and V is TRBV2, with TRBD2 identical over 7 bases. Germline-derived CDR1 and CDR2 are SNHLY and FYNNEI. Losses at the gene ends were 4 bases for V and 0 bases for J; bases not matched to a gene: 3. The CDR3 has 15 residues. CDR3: CASSGGGLAKNIQYF. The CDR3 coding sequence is TGTGCCAGCAGTGGGGGGGGACTAGCCAAAAACATTCAGTACTTC.

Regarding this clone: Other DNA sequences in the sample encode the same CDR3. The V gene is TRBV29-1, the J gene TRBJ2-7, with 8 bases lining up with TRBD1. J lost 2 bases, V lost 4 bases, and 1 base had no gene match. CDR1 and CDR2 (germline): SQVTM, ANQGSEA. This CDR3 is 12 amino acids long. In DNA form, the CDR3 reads TGCAGCGTTGGGACAGGGACCTACGAGCAGTACTTC. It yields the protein CSVGTGTYEQYF.

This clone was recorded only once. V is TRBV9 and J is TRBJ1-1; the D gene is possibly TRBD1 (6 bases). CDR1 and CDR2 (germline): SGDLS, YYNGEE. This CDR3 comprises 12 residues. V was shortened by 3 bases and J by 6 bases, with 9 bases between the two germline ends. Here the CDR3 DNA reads TGTGCCAGCAGCGGGGACAATCCTGAAGCTTTCTTT. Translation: CASSGDNPEAFF.

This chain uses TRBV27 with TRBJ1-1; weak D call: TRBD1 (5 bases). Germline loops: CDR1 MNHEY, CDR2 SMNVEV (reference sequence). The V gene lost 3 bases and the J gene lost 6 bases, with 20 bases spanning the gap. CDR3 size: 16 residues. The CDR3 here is CASSFIGDSEVAEAFF. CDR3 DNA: TGTGCCAGCAGTTTTATTGGGGACTCGGAGGTGGCTGAAGCTTTCTTT.

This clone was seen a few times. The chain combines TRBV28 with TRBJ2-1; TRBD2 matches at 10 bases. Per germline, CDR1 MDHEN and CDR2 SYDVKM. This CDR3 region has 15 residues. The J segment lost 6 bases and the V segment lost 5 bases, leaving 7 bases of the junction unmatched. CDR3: CASSISSGSGNEQFF. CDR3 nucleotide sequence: TGTGCCAGCAGTATTTCTAGCGGGAGTGGCAATGAGCAGTTCTTC.

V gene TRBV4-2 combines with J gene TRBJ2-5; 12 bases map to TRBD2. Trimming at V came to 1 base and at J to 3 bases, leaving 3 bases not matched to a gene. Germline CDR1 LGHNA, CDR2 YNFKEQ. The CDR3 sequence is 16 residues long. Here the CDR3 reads CASSQGSSGGEETQYF. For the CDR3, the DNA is TGTGCCAGCAGCCAAGGGTCTAGCGGGGGGGAAGAGACCCAGTACTTC.

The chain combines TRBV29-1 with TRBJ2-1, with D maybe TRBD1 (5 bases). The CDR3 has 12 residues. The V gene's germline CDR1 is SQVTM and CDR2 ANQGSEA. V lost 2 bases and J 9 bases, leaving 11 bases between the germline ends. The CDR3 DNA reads TGCAGCGTTGAATTCAGGGCAACTGAGCAGTTCTTC. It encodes CSVEFRATEQFF.

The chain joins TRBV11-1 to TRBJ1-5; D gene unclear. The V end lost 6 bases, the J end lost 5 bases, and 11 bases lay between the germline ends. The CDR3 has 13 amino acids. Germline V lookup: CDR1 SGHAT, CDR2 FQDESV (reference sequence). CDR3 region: CASSREVDQPQHF. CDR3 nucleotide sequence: TGTGCCAGCAGTCGCGAGGTCGATCAGCCCCAGCATTTT.

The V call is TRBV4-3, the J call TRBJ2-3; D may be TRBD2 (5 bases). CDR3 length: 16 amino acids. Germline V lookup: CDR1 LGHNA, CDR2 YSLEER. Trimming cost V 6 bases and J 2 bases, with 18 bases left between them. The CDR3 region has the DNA TGCGCCAGCAGTCTTTGGCGGGCCCTAAACACAGATACGCAGTATTTT. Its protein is CASSLWRALNTDTQYF.

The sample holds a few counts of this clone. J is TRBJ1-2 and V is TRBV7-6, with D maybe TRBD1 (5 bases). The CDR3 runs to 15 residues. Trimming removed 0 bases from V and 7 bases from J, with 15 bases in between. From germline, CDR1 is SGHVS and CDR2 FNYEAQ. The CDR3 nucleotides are TGTGCCAGCAGCTTAGCACGGGGGGAACAAGGTGGCTACACCTTC. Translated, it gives CASSLARGEQGGYTF.

The CDR3 bases are TGCGCCAGCGACTTGGGACAGCCTTACAATGAGCAGTTCTTC. It translates to CASDLGQPYNEQFF. The chain links TRBV5-1 to TRBJ2-1; TRBD1 matches at 7 bases. The CDR3 has 14 residues. CDR1 is SGHRS, CDR2 YFSETQ, per germline. J lost 4 bases, V lost 7 bases, and 8 bases had no gene match.

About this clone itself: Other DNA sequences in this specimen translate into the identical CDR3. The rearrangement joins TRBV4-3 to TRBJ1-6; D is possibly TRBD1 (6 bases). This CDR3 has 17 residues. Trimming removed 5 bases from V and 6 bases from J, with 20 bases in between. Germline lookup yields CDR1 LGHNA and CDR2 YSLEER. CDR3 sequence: CASSARTAPGLNSPLHF. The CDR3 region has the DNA TGCGCCAGCAGCGCGCGGACAGCGCCGGGGCTTAATTCACCCCTCCACTTT.

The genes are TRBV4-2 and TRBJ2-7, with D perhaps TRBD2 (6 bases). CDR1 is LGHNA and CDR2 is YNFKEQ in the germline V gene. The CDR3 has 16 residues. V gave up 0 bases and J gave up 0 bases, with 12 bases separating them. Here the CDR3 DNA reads TGTGCCAGCAGCCAAGAAGAGCAGGGACTCTCCTACGAGCAGTACTTC. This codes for CASSQEEQGLSYEQYF.

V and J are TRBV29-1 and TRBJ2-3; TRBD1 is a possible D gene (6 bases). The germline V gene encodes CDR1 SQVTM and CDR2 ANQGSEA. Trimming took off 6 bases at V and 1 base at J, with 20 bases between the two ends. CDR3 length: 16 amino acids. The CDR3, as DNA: TGCAGCGTAGCCGGGACATCCCTTCGGGGCACAGATACGCAGTATTTT. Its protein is CSVAGTSLRGTDTQYF.

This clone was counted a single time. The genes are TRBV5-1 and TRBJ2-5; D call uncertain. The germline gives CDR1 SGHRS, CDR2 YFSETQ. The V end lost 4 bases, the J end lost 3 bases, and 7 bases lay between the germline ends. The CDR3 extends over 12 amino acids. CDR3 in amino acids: CASSTDKETQYF. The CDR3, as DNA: TGCGCCAGCAGCACAGATAAAGAGACCCAGTACTTC.

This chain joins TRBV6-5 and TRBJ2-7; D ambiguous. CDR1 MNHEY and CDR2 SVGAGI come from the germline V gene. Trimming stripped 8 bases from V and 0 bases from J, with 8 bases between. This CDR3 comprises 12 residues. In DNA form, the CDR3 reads TGTGCCAGCTTCACGAGCTCCTACGAGCAGTACTTC. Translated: CASFTSSYEQYF.

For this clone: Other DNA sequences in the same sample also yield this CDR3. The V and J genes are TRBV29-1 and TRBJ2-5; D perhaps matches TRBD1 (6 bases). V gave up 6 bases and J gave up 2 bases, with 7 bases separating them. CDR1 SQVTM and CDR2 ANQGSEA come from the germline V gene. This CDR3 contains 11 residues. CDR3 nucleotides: TGCAGCGTCGGACAGCAAGAGACCCAGTACTTC. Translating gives CSVGQQETQYF.